Listed here are 24 T cell receptor beta chains from one sample, sequenced in a study of shared clonotypes between healthy human individuals. The data were produced by immunoSEQ multiplex PCR, yet TCRdb's version contains in-frame clones alone and is incomplete. Of 2 million to 2.5 million clones listed, over 85% are singletons. The sample consisted of naive CD4+ T cells from PBMCs. Noted subset: CD45RA+ positively selected. Receptor source: a young man in good health. Some clones in this sample may be carry-over from other donors' samples.

This clone was detected only once. J is TRBJ2-2 and V is TRBV12-5, with TRBD1 identical over 10 bases. This CDR3 spans 17 amino acids. Germline V lookup: CDR1 LGHNT, CDR2 FRNRAP. With V trimmed by 1 base and J by 3 bases, 5 bases remained unmatched. As DNA, the CDR3 is TGTGCTAGTGGTTTGGGGCGGACAGGGGGAGACACCGGGGAGCTGTTTTTT. Translation gives CASGLGRTGGDTGELFF.

The chain employs TRBV27 and TRBJ2-7; 13 bases are shared with TRBD2. The germline CDR1 and CDR2 sequences are MNHEY and SMNVEV (reference sequence). V lost 3 bases, J lost 5 bases, and 22 bases stayed unmatched. The CDR3 contains 21 residues. The CDR3 reads CASSFHRTSGRISFSVNEQYF. The CDR3 DNA is TGTGCCAGCAGTTTCCACAGGACTAGCGGGAGAATTTCTTTTAGTGTTAACGAGCAGTACTTC.

The chain carries TRBV6-1 and TRBJ1-5; D is perhaps TRBD1 (6 bases). CDR1 MNHNS and CDR2 SASEGT come from the germline V gene. Trimming shortened V by 5 bases and J by 3 bases, and 11 bases separated the two germline ends. The CDR3 contains 14 residues. The CDR3 coding sequence is TGTGCCAGCAGTTTACAGGGCTACAATCAGCCCCAGCATTTT. Its translation is CASSLQGYNQPQHF.

The genes are TRBV19 and TRBJ1-1; D ambiguous. This CDR3 contains 13 residues. CDR1 is LNHDA, CDR2 SQIVND, per germline (reference sequence). The V gene lost 4 bases and the J gene lost 8 bases, with 14 bases spanning the gap. CDR3 DNA sequence: TGTGCCAGTAGTACTCATGGATGGCCGGAAGCTTTCTTT. Its translation is CASSTHGWPEAFF.

V and J are TRBV5-1 and TRBJ1-4, with D unclear. Germline CDR1 and CDR2: SGHRS and YFSETQ. The germline V and J ends were trimmed by 5 bases and 3 bases, with 8 bases remaining between them. This CDR3 contains 13 residues. The CDR3 region is CASSRHSNEKLFF. In DNA form, the CDR3 reads TGCGCCAGCAGTCGACACTCTAATGAAAAACTGTTTTTT. The variable domain in full, completed from reference TRBV5-1 and TRBJ1-4, reads KAGVTQTPRYLIKTRGQQVTLSCSPISGHRSVSWYQQTPGQGLQFLFEYFSETQRNKGNFPGRFSGRQFSNSRSEMNVSTLELGDSALYLCASSRHSNEKLFFGSGTQLSVL.

This clone was seen more than once but under ten times. This chain connects TRBV4-3 to TRBJ2-1; tentative D call: TRBD2 (6 bases). Trimming pared 3 bases from V and 13 bases from J, leaving 16 bases between. Germline V gives CDR1 LGHNA, CDR2 YSLEER. The CDR3 is made up of 13 amino acids. CDR3 nucleotides: TGCGCCAGCAGCCAGGGGGGACCGGGATACCAGTTCTTC. Translation gives CASSQGGPGYQFF.

The rearrangement links TRBV11-3 to TRBJ1-2; D perhaps matches TRBD1 (5 bases). CDR3 size: 13 residues. Per the germline V gene, CDR1 is SGHNT and CDR2 is YENEEA. V dropped 3 bases and J dropped 4 bases, with 9 bases sitting between them. This chain's CDR3 is CASSFRQGYGYTF. CDR3 in DNA: TGTGCCAGCAGCTTTCGTCAGGGCTATGGCTACACCTTC.

This clone was observed once. CDR3 nucleotide sequence: TGTGCCAGCTCACCGCAAGCGGCCCAGACCCAGTACTTC. This sequence encodes CASSPQAAQTQYF. The chain is built from TRBV18 and TRBJ2-5; the D gene is possibly TRBD2 (5 bases). The V gene's germline CDR1 is KGHSH and CDR2 LQKENI. Trimming cost V 3 bases and J 6 bases, with 11 bases left between them. This CDR3 is built from 13 residues.

The chain couples TRBV6-1 to TRBJ2-3; 11 bases map to TRBD2. Trimming cost V 4 bases and J 4 bases; bases outside gene matches: 7. Germline V gene lookup returns CDR1 MNHNS and CDR2 SASEGT. This CDR3 is built from 16 residues. CDR3 in amino acids: CASSASLAGVSDTQYF. CDR3 sequence (DNA): TGTGCCAGCAGTGCCTCACTAGCGGGAGTGTCAGATACGCAGTATTTT.

In regard to this clone: An end of the junction does not agree with germline; a read error may underlie this. This chain joins TRBV14 and TRBJ2-2; no reliable D call. Germline values: CDR1 SGHDN, CDR2 FVKESK. The CDR3 is 15 amino acids. This CDR3 reads CASSQKTQNPGELFF. DNA of the CDR3: TGTGCCAGCAGCCAAAAGACGCAGAACCCCGGGGAGCTGTTTTTT. The variable domain in full, completed from reference TRBV14 and TRBJ2-2, reads EAGVTQFPSHSVIEKGQTVTLRCDPISGHDNLYWYRRVMGKEIKFLLHFVKESKQDESGMPNNRFLAERTGGTYSTLKVQPAELEDSGVYFCASSQKTQNPGELFFGEGSRLTVL.

This chain links TRBV4-1 with TRBJ2-1, with TRBD2 identical over 9 bases. The V gene's germline CDR1 is MGHRA and CDR2 YSYEKL. The V segment lost 4 bases and the J segment 5 bases; nucleotides outside the gene matches: 6. The CDR3 sequence is 15 residues long. CDR3 protein: CASSLAGAYNNEQFF. The CDR3, as DNA: TGCGCCAGCAGCCTAGCGGGAGCCTACAACAATGAGCAGTTCTTC.

The chain links TRBV4-3 to TRBJ2-7; a possible D gene is TRBD2 (5 bases). V was shortened by 0 bases and J by 1 base, with 10 bases between the two germline ends. The CDR3 is 15 residues long. The germline V gene encodes CDR1 LGHNA and CDR2 YSLEER. The CDR3 sequence: CASSQDLGVSYEQYF. The CDR3 nucleotides read TGCGCCAGCAGCCAAGATCTCGGGGTATCCTACGAGCAGTACTTC.

The chain recombines TRBV6-5 with TRBJ1-2, with a tentative D call TRBD1 (6 bases). The ends were cut back, 3 bases at V and 8 bases at J, with 16 bases in the middle. Germline V lookup: CDR1 MNHEY, CDR2 SVGAGI. The length of the CDR3 is 14 residues. In nucleotides, the CDR3 is TGTGCCAGCAGTTATAAGTCTCCAGGGGAGGGCTACACCTTC. Its translation: CASSYKSPGEGYTF.

This clone was observed once. V is TRBV5-1 and J is TRBJ2-5, with 7 bases identical to TRBD2. V lost 1 base to trimming and J lost 5 bases; unmatched junction nucleotides: 11. The CDR3 is 16 amino acids. Germline V gives CDR1 SGHRS, CDR2 YFSETQ. The CDR3 spells CASSLNGGEGGETQYF. CDR3 bases: TGCGCCAGCAGCTTGAACGGCGGGGAGGGCGGGGAGACCCAGTACTTC. Full variable domain (missing parts from reference TRBV5-1 and TRBJ2-5): KAGVTQTPRYLIKTRGQQVTLSCSPISGHRSVSWYQQTPGQGLQFLFEYFSETQRNKGNFPGRFSGRQFSNSRSEMNVSTLELGDSALYLCASSLNGGEGGETQYFGPGTRLLVL.

The chain carries TRBV14 and TRBJ2-3; D perhaps matches TRBD2 (5 bases). V shed 1 base and J shed 6 bases, with 14 bases lying between them. Germline assignment: CDR1 SGHDN and CDR2 FVKESK. The CDR3 is 15 residues long. CDR3 region: CASSQAIYPGDTQYF. The DNA of the CDR3 is TGTGCCAGCAGCCAAGCAATATACCCGGGGGATACGCAGTATTTT.

The chain uses TRBV29-1 and TRBJ2-5, with TRBD1 as a possible D gene (5 bases). The CDR3 is made up of 12 amino acids. V was trimmed by 7 bases and J by 2 bases, leaving 11 bases between them. Germline V gives CDR1 SQVTM, CDR2 ANQGSEA. For the CDR3, the DNA is TGCAGCGCCCAGGGTGGGCAAGAGACCCAGTACTTC. It specifies CSAQGGQETQYF.

V usage is TRBV19 and J usage is TRBJ2-7; 9 nucleotides align to TRBD2. Germline CDR1 is LNHDA and CDR2 is SQIVND (reference sequence). V was pared by 3 bases and J by 3 bases, with 6 bases of the junction left unmatched. CDR3 length: 15 residues. As DNA, the CDR3 is TGTGCCAGTAGTATTCAGGCGGGAGGGTTCTACGAGCAGTACTTC. It codes for CASSIQAGGFYEQYF.

The V call is TRBV7-2, the J call TRBJ1-6, with D tentatively TRBD1 (5 bases). Trimming removed 5 bases from V and 9 bases from J, with 17 bases in between. Per germline, CDR1 SGHTA and CDR2 FQGNSA. The CDR3 length is 15 residues. CDR3 sequence (DNA): TGTGCCAGCAGCCCCTGGGACCTCTCGGGTTCACCCCTCCACTTT. This sequence encodes CASSPWDLSGSPLHF.

The CDR3 protein is CSVGSRGGNTGELFF. The CDR3 DNA sequence: TGCAGCGTTGGCTCTCGCGGGGGCAACACCGGGGAGCTGTTTTTT. This chain uses TRBV29-1 with TRBJ2-2; a possible D gene is TRBD2 (7 bases). Trimming took off 4 bases at V and 2 bases at J, with 14 bases between the two ends. Germline V lookup: CDR1 SQVTM, CDR2 ANQGSEA. The CDR3 totals 15 residues.

The chain joins TRBV7-3 to TRBJ2-2; D unresolved. V was shortened by 5 bases and J by 2 bases, with 12 bases between the two germline ends. The CDR3 totals 15 residues. Germline V gene sequence: CDR1 SGHTA, CDR2 FQGTGA. The CDR3 DNA reads TGTGCCAGCAGCCCCCGGGCCTTTAACACCGGGGAGCTGTTTTTT. As protein: CASSPRAFNTGELFF.

The table lists this clone with a count of one. This chain connects TRBV6-5 to TRBJ1-1; TRBD1 is a possible D gene (5 bases). Deletions cut 3 bases from V and 0 bases from J, with 8 bases between. This CDR3 spans 14 amino acids. Germline CDR1 and CDR2: MNHEY and SVGAGI. The CDR3 DNA reads TGTGCCAGCAGTTATAGACAGATGAACACTGAAGCTTTCTTT. Protein: CASSYRQMNTEAFF.

In this sample, this clone turned up once. The J gene is TRBJ2-3, the V gene TRBV15; no clear D. CDR1 and CDR2 (germline): LNHNV, YYDKDF (reference sequence). Trimming cost V 0 bases and J 0 bases, with 7 bases left between them. The CDR3 length is 15 residues. This chain's CDR3 is CATSRDKVSTDTQYF. CDR3 DNA: TGTGCCACCAGCAGAGACAAGGTTAGCACAGATACGCAGTATTTT.

This clone has more than one count but fewer than ten. The CDR3 sequence: CATSRTATNTEAFF. The CDR3 region has the DNA TGTGCCACCAGCAGGACAGCGACTAACACTGAAGCTTTCTTT. The genes are TRBV15 and TRBJ1-1; TRBD1 is a possible D gene (5 bases). This CDR3 spans 14 amino acids. CDR1 LNHNV and CDR2 YYDKDF come from the germline V gene (reference sequence). Trimming took off 3 bases at V and 2 bases at J, with 10 bases between the two ends.

To note about this clone: The same CDR3 arises from other DNA sequences in this sample as well. The rearrangement uses TRBV20-1 and TRBJ1-2; D is unclear. There are 10 residues in the CDR3. V was trimmed by 6 bases and J by 4 bases, leaving 6 bases between them. The germline V gene has CDR1 DFQATT and CDR2 SNEGSKA (reference sequence). The CDR3 protein is CSARGYGYTF. The CDR3 nucleotides are TGCAGTGCCCGGGGCTATGGCTACACCTTC.